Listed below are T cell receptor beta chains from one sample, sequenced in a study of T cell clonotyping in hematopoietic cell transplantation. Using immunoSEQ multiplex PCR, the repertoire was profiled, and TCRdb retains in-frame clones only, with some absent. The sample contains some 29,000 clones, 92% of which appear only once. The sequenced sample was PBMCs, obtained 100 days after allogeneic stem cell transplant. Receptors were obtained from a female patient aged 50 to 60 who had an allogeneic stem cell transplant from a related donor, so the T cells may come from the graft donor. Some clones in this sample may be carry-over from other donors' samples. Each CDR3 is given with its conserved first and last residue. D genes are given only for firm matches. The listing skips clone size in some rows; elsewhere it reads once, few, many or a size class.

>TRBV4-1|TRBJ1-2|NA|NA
CASSRRAEEHYGYTF
TGCGCCAGCAGCCGCCGGGCGGAGGAACACTATGGCTACACCTTC
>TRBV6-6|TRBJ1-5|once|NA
CASSYPTGGNQPQHF
TGTGCCAGCAGTTACCCCACGGGGGGCAATCAGCCCCAGCATTTT
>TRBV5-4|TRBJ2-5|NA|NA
CASSLLGEQETQYF
TGTGCCAGCAGCTTGTTGGGGGAACAAGAGACCCAGTACTTC
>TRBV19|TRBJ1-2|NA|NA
CASAQTARYGYTF
TGTGCCAGTGCTCAGACTGCCAGGTATGGCTACACCTTC
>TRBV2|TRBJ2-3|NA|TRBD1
CASTEHPGGWDRGIDTQYF
TGTGCCAGCACCGAACACCCCGGGGGCTGGGACAGGGGGATAGATACGCAGTATTTT
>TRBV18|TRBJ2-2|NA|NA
CASSPGENTGELFF
TGTGCCAGCTCACCTGGGGAGAACACCGGGGAGCTGTTTTTT
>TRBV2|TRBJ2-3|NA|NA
CASSVYGDTQYF
TGTGCCAGCAGCGTCTACGGGGATACGCAGTATTTT
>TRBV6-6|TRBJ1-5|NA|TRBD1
CASSNRGSGQPQHF
TGTGCCAGCAGTAACAGGGGGTCGGGACAGCCCCAGCATTTT
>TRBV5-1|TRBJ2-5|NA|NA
CASSRDSVETQYF
TGCGCCAGCAGCCGGGACTCCGTTGAGACCCAGTACTTC
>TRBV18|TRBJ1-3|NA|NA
CASSQGQSSGNTIYF
TGTGCCAGCTCTCAAGGACAGAGCTCTGGAAACACCATATATTTT
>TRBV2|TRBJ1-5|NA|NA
CASSEVGQFNQPQHF
TGTGCCAGCAGTGAAGTAGGACAGTTCAATCAGCCCCAGCATTTT
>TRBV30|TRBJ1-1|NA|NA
CAWKESPGDTEAFF
TGTGCCTGGAAGGAGTCTCCAGGGGACACTGAAGCTTTCTTT
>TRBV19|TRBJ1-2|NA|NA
CASSITGYGYTF
TGTGCCAGTAGTATAACGGGGTATGGCTACACCTTC
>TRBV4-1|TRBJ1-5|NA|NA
CASSSHPGGGNQPQHF
TGCGCCAGCAGTTCTCATCCGGGAGGAGGCAATCAGCCCCAGCATTTT
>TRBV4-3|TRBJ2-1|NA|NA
CASSHRRYNEQFF
TGCGCCAGCAGCCACCGACGCTACAATGAGCAGTTCTTC
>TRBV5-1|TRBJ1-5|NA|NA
CASSEGPDNQPQHF
TGCGCCAGCAGCGAGGGACCGGACAATCAGCCCCAGCATTTT
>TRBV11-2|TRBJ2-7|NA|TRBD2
CASSLDGTSGELVHEQYF
TGTGCCAGCAGCTTAGACGGGACTAGCGGGGAACTCGTCCACGAGCAGTACTTC
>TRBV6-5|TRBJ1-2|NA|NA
CASSTTGTVIGYTF
TGTGCCAGCAGTACAACAGGGACCGTCATTGGCTACACCTTC
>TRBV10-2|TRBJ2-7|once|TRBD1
CASSEGTGFYEQYF
TGCGCCAGCAGTGAAGGGACAGGCTTTTACGAGCAGTACTTC
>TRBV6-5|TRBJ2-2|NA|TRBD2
CASGTPGGITGELFF
TGTGCCAGCGGAACTCCGGGGGGAATCACCGGGGAGCTGTTTTTT
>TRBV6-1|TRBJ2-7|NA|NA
CASSEMALYEQYF
TGTGCCAGCAGTGAAATGGCTCTCTACGAGCAGTACTTC
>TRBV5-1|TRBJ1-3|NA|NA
CASSLWATYSGNTIYF
TGCGCCAGCAGCTTGTGGGCTACTTACTCTGGAAACACCATATATTTT
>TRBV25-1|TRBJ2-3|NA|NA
CASVAGLSTDTQYF
TGTGCCAGCGTTGCGGGGCTTAGCACAGATACGCAGTATTTT
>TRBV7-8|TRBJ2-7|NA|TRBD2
CASSPGLAGSSYEQYF
TGTGCCAGCAGCCCGGGACTAGCGGGTAGCTCCTACGAGCAGTACTTC
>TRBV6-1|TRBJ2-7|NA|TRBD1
CASSRPGTGDHEQYF
TGTGCCAGCAGCCGTCCCGGGACAGGGGACCACGAGCAGTACTTC
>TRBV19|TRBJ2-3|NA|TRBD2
CASSTPGRGGLDTQYF
TGTGCCAGTAGTACCCCTGGGCGGGGGGGCCTCGATACGCAGTATTTT
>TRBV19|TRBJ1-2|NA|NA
CASRLGSGGYTF
TGTGCCAGTAGGCTAGGTTCGGGTGGCTACACCTTC
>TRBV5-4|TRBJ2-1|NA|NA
CASSLGLEGDEQFF
TGTGCCAGCAGCTTGGGGCTAGAGGGGGATGAGCAGTTCTTC
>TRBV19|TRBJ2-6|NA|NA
CASGKNSGANVLTF
TGTGCCAGTGGGAAGAACTCTGGGGCCAACGTCCTGACTTTC
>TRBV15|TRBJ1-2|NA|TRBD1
CATSRDPAGGGDGYTF
TGTGCCACCAGCAGAGATCCTGCAGGGGGTGGGGATGGCTACACCTTC
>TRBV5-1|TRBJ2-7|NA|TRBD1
CASSLLYRGKYEQYF
TGCGCCAGCAGCTTGCTGTACAGGGGAAAATACGAGCAGTACTTC
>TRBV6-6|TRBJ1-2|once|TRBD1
CASTHRGYGGYTF
TGTGCCAGCACCCACAGGGGGTACGGTGGCTACACCTTC
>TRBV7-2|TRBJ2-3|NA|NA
CASSFYYTDTQYF
TGTGCCAGCAGCTTCTACTACACAGATACGCAGTATTTT
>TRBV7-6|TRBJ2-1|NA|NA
CASSSFRWQGQYNEQFF
TGTGCCAGCAGCTCCTTCCGGTGGCAGGGGCAATACAATGAGCAGTTCTTC
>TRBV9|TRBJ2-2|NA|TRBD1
CASSLGQGNTGELFF
TGTGCCAGCAGCCTGGGACAGGGTAACACCGGGGAGCTGTTTTTT
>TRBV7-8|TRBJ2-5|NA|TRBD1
CASSLAGTGGRETQYF
TGTGCCAGCAGCTTAGCCGGGACAGGGGGTAGGGAGACCCAGTACTTC
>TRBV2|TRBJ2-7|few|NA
CASRGVKAFPYEQYF
TGTGCCAGCAGAGGAGTAAAGGCCTTCCCCTACGAGCAGTACTTC
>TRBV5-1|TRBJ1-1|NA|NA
CASSSGEYTEAFF
TGCGCCAGCAGTTCAGGCGAATACACTGAAGCTTTCTTT
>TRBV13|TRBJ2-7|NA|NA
CASSLVVSGWPYEQYF
TGTGCCAGCAGCTTAGTTGTGTCAGGGTGGCCCTACGAGCAGTACTTC
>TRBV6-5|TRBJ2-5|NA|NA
CASSYSDRKETQYF
TGTGCCAGCAGTTACTCGGATCGTAAAGAGACCCAGTACTTC
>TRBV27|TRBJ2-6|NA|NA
CASRTGANVLTF
TGTGCCAGCAGAACTGGGGCCAACGTCCTGACTTTC
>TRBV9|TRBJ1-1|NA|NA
CASSVLEGGTEAFF
TGTGCCAGCAGCGTATTGGAAGGGGGCACTGAAGCTTTCTTT
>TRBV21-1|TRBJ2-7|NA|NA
CASLLGSHGGSRGSEQYF
TGTGCCAGCCTATTAGGATCCCACGGGGGAAGTCGCGGGAGCGAGCAGTACTTC
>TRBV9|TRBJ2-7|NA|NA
CASSAMSSYEQYF
TGTGCCAGCAGTGCCATGAGCTCCTACGAGCAGTACTTC
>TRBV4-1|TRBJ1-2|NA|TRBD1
CASSGTDNYGYTF
TGCGCCAGCAGCGGGACAGATAACTATGGCTACACCTTC
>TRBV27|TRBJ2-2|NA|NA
CASSFGGGAAGELFF
TGTGCCAGCAGTTTCGGTGGGGGGGCCGCCGGGGAGCTGTTTTTT
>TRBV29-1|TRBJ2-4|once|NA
CSVGDIQDTKNIQYF
TGCAGCGTTGGGGATATACAGGATACCAAAAACATTCAGTACTTC
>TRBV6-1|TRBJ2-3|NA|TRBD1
CASSDAQGARDTQYF
TGTGCCAGCAGTGATGCGCAGGGGGCGCGGGATACGCAGTATTTT
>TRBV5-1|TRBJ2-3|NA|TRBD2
CASSSGGQPDTQYF
TGCGCCAGCAGTTCGGGGGGGCAGCCAGATACGCAGTATTTT
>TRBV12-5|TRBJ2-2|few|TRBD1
CASGPSQGANTGELFF
TGTGCTAGTGGTCCAAGCCAGGGGGCGAACACCGGGGAGCTGTTTTTT